These T cell receptor beta chains were read from a single sample in a study of blood T cell repertoires in COVID-19. Libraries were prepared by immunoSEQ multiplex PCR; TCRdb keeps only in-frame clonotypes and omits some of them. The table includes some 700,000 clones, more than 80% detected once. The sequencing input was peripheral blood. These receptors originate from a young woman with acute or convalescent COVID-19. Both conserved end residues are part of each CDR3. The order of the fields is CDR3 DNA, CDR3 protein, D gene, V gene, clone size, J gene. D genes are given only for firm matches. Clone size is stated in some rows and not others, as once, few, many or a class when expanded.

TGCGCCAGCAGCCCCCGGGGTGGCACTGGAAACACCATATATTTT CASSPRGGTGNTIYF - TRBV5-1 - TRBJ1-3
TGTGCCAGCAGTTACTCGACAGTTTACACTGAAGCTTTCTTT CASSYSTVYTEAFF - TRBV6-5 - TRBJ1-1
TGTGCCAGCAGTTTGCCGACAGGGCTGGGCAATCAGCCCCAGCATTTT CASSLPTGLGNQPQHF TRBD1 TRBV28 - TRBJ1-5
TGCAGCGTTGACAGGGGCGGGGGCACTGAAGCTTTCTTT CSVDRGGGTEAFF - TRBV29-1 once TRBJ1-1
TGCGCCAGCCGCCAAGGGACAGGGGGTGTCCCTGGCTACACCTTC CASRQGTGGVPGYTF TRBD1 TRBV5-1 once TRBJ1-2
TGTGCCAGCAGCGTCGGAGCCAGCTCCTACGAGCAGTACTTC CASSVGASSYEQYF - TRBV9 - TRBJ2-7
TGTGCCAGCAGCTACACTAGCGGGGGGACGTCGAACAATGAGCAGTTCTTC CASSYTSGGTSNNEQFF TRBD2 TRBV5-5 - TRBJ2-1
TGTGCCAGCAGTAACCTCGGACAGCCCTACGAGCAGTACTTC CASSNLGQPYEQYF - TRBV6-5 - TRBJ2-7
TGTGCCAGCAGTCCCTCCGTGGGGAGGGCCTCCTACGAGCAGTACTTC CASSPSVGRASYEQYF TRBD2 TRBV28 - TRBJ2-7
TGCGCCAGCAGCTCCGGGACTCCCTCCTACGAGCAGTACTTC CASSSGTPSYEQYF - TRBV5-1 few TRBJ2-7
TGCACGGAGGAGGGCGAGGAGGGAAACACCATATATTTT CTEEGEEGNTIYF - TRBV1 few TRBJ1-3
TGTGCCAGCAGTGAAGACGACAGGGTTAGAGAGACCCAGTACTTC CASSEDDRVRETQYF TRBD1 TRBV6-1 - TRBJ2-5
TGTGCCACCACCAAGCCGGGACTTGTAGGCACTGAAGCTTTCTTT CATTKPGLVGTEAFF - TRBV6-5 - TRBJ1-1
TGTGCCAGTAGTATACAGGGGAACGACGAGCAGTACTTC CASSIQGNDEQYF - TRBV19 once TRBJ2-7